This T cell receptor (beta chain) was observed in a study of cytomegalovirus exposure and HLA in healthy donors. Across the whole study: An early data release held approximately 85 million unique TCRs from HLA-typed donors.

60 Vbeta and 13 Jbeta primers were used in PCR. Data came from immunoSEQ multiplex PCR; TCRdb stores just in-frame clones and leaves some out. The table lists 95,000 to 120,000 clones, around 77% of them singletons. The CDR3 runs 15 residues. Germline V CDR1 and CDR2: MRHNA, SNTAGT. The V gene end was trimmed by 6 bases and the J gene end by 0 bases; junction bases not matched to a gene: 3. This sequence joins TRBV6-4 and TRBJ1-5; 9 positions agree with TRBD1. The clonotype was recovered from a woman aged 25-40 years in good health and CMV-seropositive. Sequences were obtained from PBMCs. The DNA of the CDR3 is TGTGCCAGCAGGGGACAGGGAAATAGCAATCAGCCCCAGCATTTT. It yields the protein CASRGQGNSNQPQHF.